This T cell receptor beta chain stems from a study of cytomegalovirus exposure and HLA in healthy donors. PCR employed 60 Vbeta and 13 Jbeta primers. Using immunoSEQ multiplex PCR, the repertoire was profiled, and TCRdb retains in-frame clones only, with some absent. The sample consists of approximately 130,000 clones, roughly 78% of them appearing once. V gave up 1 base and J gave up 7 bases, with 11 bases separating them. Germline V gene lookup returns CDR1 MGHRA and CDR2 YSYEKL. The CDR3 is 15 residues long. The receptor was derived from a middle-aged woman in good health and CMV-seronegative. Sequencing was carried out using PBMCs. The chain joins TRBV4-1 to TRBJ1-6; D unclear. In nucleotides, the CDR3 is TGCGCCAGCAGCCAAGCCCGGGGAGGGAATTCACCCCTCCACTTT. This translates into CASSQARGGNSPLHF.